Given below is one T cell receptor beta chain in context. Its target is unknown. MiXCR was run by TCRdb on the RT-PCR reads, yielding one entry per CDR3 protein. The table records some 160,000 distinct CDR3 sequences, roughly 11% of them present only once. The ends lost 1 base at V and 3 bases at J; junction bases unmatched: 6. Germline-derived CDR1 and CDR2 are SGDLS and YYNGEE. This CDR3 has 15 amino acids. The sample belongs to a study of response to subunit inactivated influenza vaccine. Study-level points and caveats: It was the authors' suggestion that each seasonal influenza vaccination recruits few new T cells.

Source: non-naive T cells sorted from PBMCs, taken 40 to 50 days after vaccination. The chain carries TRBV9 and TRBJ2-7; 8 bases fit TRBD2. The source is a man aged 45 to 65 who received an inactivated influenza vaccine. CDR3 DNA: TGTGCCAGCAGCGTATCGAGCGGGAGTAACTACGAGCAGTACTTC. Residues: CASSVSSGSNYEQYF.